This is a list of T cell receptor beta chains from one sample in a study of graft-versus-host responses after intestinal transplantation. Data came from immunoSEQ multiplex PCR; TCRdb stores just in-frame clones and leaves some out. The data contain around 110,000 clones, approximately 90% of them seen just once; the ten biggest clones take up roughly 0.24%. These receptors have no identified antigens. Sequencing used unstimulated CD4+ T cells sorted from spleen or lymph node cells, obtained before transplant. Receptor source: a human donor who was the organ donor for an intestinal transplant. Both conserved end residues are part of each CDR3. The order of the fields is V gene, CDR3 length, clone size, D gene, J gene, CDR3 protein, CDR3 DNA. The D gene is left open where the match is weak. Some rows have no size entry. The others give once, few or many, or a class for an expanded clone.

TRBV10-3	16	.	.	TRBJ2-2	CAISESAPLATGELFF	TGTGCCATCAGTGAGTCTGCCCCTCTCGCTACCGGGGAGCTGTTTTTT
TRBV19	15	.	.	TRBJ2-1	CASTASTPPYNEQFF	TGTGCCAGTACAGCTAGCACTCCGCCCTACAATGAGCAGTTCTTC
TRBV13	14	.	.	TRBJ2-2	CASRLRGGTGELFF	TGTGCCAGCCGACTCAGGGGGGGCACCGGGGAGCTGTTTTTT
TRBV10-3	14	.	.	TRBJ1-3	CAIRDGSSGNTIYF	TGTGCCATCAGGGACGGTAGCTCTGGAAACACCATATATTTT
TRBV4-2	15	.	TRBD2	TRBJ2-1	CASSQDGLAGVEQFF	TGTGCCAGCAGCCAAGATGGACTAGCGGGAGTAGAGCAGTTCTTC
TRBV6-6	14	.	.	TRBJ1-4	CASSYGGFNEKLFF	TGTGCCAGCAGTTACGGGGGGTTCAATGAAAAACTGTTTTTT
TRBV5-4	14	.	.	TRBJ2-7	CASSLSEGAGEQYF	TGTGCCAGCAGCTTGTCGGAGGGGGCGGGCGAGCAGTACTTC
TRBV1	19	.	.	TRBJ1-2	CTSSQDRGEGKESDFGYTF	TGCACCAGCAGCCAAGATCGGGGGGAGGGGAAGGAATCCGATTTTGGCTACACCTTC
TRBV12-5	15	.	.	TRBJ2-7	CASGLLRTKTYEQYF	TGTGCTAGTGGTTTGCTTCGGACTAAGACCTACGAGCAGTACTTC
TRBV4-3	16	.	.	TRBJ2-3	CASSQDPHGSTDTQYF	TGCGCCAGCAGCCAAGATCCCCACGGTTCCACAGATACGCAGTATTTT
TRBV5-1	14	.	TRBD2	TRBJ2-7	CASTLGREREEQYF	TGCGCCAGCACCCTGGGGCGGGAGAGGGAAGAGCAGTACTTC
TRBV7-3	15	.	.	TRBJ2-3	CASSLIGGSTDTQYF	TGTGCCAGCAGCTTAATCGGCGGAAGCACAGATACGCAGTATTTT
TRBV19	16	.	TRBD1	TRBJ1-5	CASSAQPGQGYQPQHF	TGTGCCAGTAGCGCCCAACCGGGACAGGGGTATCAGCCCCAGCATTTT
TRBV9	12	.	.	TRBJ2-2	CASSYLGGELFF	TGTGCCAGCAGCTATTTAGGCGGGGAGCTGTTTTTT
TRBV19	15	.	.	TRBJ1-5	CASSKGPGGNQPQHF	TGTGCCAGTAGTAAAGGCCCGGGCGGCAATCAGCCCCAGCATTTT
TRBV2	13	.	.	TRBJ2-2	CASRGLNTGELFF	TGTGCCAGCAGGGGACTGAACACCGGGGAGCTGTTTTTT
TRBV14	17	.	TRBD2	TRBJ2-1	CASSQGLAGNSYNEQFF	TGTGCCAGCAGCCAAGGACTAGCGGGCAACTCCTACAATGAGCAGTTCTTC
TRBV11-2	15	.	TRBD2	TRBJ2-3	CASSGSGISTDTQYF	TGTGCCAGCAGCGGTAGCGGGATATCGACAGATACGCAGTATTTT
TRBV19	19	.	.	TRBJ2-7	CASSPYFARDLYGIHEQYF	TGTGCCAGTAGTCCCTATTTCGCCCGGGACCTATATGGGATCCACGAGCAGTACTTC
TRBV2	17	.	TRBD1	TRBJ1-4	CASSDYGQGATNEKLFF	TGTGCCAGCAGTGATTATGGGCAGGGGGCTACTAATGAAAAACTGTTTTTT
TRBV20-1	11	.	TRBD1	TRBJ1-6	CSGDRGGDLHF	TGCAGTGGGGACAGGGGTGGGGACCTCCACTTT
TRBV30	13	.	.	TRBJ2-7	CAWSVSRGGEQYF	TGTGCCTGGAGTGTATCTCGAGGGGGCGAGCAGTACTTC
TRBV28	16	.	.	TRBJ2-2	CASSFNVGQFTGELFF	TGTGCCAGCAGTTTTAATGTAGGACAGTTCACCGGGGAGCTGTTTTTT
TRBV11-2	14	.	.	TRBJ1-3	CASSLGGRGNTIYF	TGTGCCAGCAGCTTAGGGGGCAGGGGAAACACCATATATTTT
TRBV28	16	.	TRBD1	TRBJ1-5	CASSLYRGESNQPQHF	TGTGCCAGCAGTTTATACAGGGGGGAAAGCAATCAGCCCCAGCATTTT
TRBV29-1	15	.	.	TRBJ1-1	CSVESKRGRGTEAFF	TGCAGCGTGGAGTCAAAGAGGGGCAGGGGTACTGAAGCTTTCTTT
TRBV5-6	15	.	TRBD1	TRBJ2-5	CASSLLMTGGETQYF	TGTGCCAGCAGCTTACTGATGACAGGGGGGGAGACCCAGTACTTC
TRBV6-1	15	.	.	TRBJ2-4	CASSEASIAKNIQYF	TGTGCCAGCAGTGAAGCTTCAATAGCCAAAAACATTCAGTACTTC
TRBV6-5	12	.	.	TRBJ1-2	CASSPGGGGYTF	TGTGCCAGCAGTCCCGGAGGGGGAGGCTACACCTTC
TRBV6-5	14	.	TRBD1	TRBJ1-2	CASSRDRSHYGYTF	TGTGCCAGCAGTAGGGACAGGAGCCACTATGGCTACACCTTC
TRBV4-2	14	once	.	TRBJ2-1	CASSQDRDQNEQFF	TGTGCCAGCAGCCAAGATAGGGACCAGAATGAGCAGTTCTTC
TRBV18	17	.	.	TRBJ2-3	CASSPLISGLSTDTQYF	TGTGCCAGCTCACCATTAATATCCGGGCTTAGCACAGATACGCAGTATTTT
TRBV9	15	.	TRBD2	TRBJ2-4	CASSVAGGPSNIQYF	TGTGCCAGCAGCGTAGCGGGAGGGCCGTCAAACATTCAGTACTTC
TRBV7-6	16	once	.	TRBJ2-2	CASSVNRIGNTGELFF	TGTGCCAGCAGCGTTAACAGGATAGGGAACACCGGGGAGCTGTTTTTT
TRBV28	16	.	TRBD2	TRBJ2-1	CASSITLAGGHNEQFF	TGTGCCAGCAGTATCACACTAGCGGGAGGGCATAATGAGCAGTTCTTC
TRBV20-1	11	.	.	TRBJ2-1	CSAIHGNEQFF	TGCAGTGCTATTCATGGTAATGAGCAGTTCTTC
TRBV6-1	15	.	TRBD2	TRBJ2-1	CASRVGLAGNNEQFF	TGTGCCAGCAGAGTCGGACTAGCGGGAAACAATGAGCAGTTCTTC
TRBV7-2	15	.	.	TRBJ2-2	CASSLAGADTGELFF	TGTGCCAGCAGCTTAGCGGGAGCGGACACCGGGGAGCTGTTTTTT